This T cell receptor (beta chain) was identified in a study of blood T cell repertoires in COVID-19. Study summary: The origin of the acute and convalescent COVID-19 samples was the United States, Italy and Spain. The analysed material was cDNA or gDNA that came from T cells, B-cell-depleted T cells, or PBMCs.

As processed by the authors: Nucleated cell number was recorded as an estimate derived from reference gene primer amplification. The repertoire was sequenced with immunoSEQ multiplex PCR; TCRdb's copy has only in-frame clones and lacks some. That table gives V, J and clone size, and the DNA gave D and trimming. The table records 150,000 to 200,000 clones, around nine tenths of them present only once. Germline values: CDR1 SGHRS, CDR2 YFSETQ. The CDR3 covers 17 residues. After removal of 2 bases from V and 7 bases from J, the junction contained 14 bases not matched to a gene. Seattle-derived patients entered the study during active infection and were followed longitudinally. This clone was detected only once.

The chain employs TRBV5-1 and TRBJ2-4; 8 positions match TRBD1. The clonotype originates from an older woman with COVID-19, enrolled during active disease. The sequencing input was peripheral blood. In DNA, the CDR3 is TGCGCCAGCAGCTTCACAGGGGGACCTAAGGCGGGGAACATTCAGTACTTC. The encoded protein is CASSFTGGPKAGNIQYF.